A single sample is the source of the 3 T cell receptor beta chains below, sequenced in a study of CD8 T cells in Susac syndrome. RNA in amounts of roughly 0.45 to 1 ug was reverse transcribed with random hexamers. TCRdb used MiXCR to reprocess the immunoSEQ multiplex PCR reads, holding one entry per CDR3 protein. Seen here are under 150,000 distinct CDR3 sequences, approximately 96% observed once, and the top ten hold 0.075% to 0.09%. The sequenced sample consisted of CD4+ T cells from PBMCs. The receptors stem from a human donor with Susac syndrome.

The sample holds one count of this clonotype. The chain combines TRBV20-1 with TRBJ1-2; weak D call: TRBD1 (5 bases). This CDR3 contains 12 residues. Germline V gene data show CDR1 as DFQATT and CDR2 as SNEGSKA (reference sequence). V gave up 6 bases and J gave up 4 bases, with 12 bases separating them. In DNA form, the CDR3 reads TGCAGTGCCTCCACAGGACCCTATGGCTACACCTTC. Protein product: CSASTGPYGYTF.

Here the CDR3 DNA reads TGTGCCAGCAGTTACTCGGGGGTGGCCCTCGTGGGGACCCAGTACTTC. Translation gives CASSYSGVALVGTQYF. V is TRBV6-5 and J is TRBJ2-5, with D perhaps TRBD1 or TRBD2 (5 bases each). The V gene lost 0 bases and the J gene lost 7 bases, with 18 bases spanning the gap. Germline V gives CDR1 MNHEY, CDR2 SVGAGI. The CDR3 is 16 residues long.

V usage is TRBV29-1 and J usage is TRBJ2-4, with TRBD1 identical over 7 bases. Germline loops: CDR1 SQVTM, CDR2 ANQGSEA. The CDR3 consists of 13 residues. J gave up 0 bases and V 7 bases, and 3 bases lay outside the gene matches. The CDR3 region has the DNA TGCAGCGGACGGACAGGAGCCAAAAACATTCAGTACTTC. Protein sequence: CSGRTGAKNIQYF.